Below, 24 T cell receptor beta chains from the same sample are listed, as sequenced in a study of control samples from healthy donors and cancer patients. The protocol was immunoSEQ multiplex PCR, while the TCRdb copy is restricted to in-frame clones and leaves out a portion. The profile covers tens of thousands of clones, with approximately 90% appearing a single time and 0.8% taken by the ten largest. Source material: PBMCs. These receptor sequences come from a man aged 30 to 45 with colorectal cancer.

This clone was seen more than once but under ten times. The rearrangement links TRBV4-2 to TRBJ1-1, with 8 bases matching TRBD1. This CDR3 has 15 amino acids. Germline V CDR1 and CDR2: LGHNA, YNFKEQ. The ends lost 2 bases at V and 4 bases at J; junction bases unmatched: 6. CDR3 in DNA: TGTGCCAGCAGCCAACCTAAAACAGGGGGCACTGAAGCTTTCTTT. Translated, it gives CASSQPKTGGTEAFF.

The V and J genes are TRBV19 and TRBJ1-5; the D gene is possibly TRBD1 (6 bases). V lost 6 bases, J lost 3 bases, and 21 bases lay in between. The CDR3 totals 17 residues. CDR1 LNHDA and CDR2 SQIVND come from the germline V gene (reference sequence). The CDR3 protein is CASRPLDSEAYNQPQHF. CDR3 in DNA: TGTGCCAGTAGGCCCTTGGACAGTGAAGCCTACAATCAGCCCCAGCATTTT.

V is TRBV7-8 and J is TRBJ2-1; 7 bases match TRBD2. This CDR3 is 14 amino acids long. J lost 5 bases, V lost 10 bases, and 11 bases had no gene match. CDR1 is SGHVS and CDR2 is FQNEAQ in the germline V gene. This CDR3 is CATTAGMWNNEQFF. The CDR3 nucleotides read TGTGCCACCACAGCGGGGATGTGGAACAATGAGCAGTTCTTC.

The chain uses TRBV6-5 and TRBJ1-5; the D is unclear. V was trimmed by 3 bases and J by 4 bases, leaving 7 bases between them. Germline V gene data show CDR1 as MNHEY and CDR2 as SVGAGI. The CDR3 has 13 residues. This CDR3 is CASSYRTNQPQHF. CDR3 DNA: TGTGCCAGCAGTTATCGGACTAATCAGCCCCAGCATTTT.

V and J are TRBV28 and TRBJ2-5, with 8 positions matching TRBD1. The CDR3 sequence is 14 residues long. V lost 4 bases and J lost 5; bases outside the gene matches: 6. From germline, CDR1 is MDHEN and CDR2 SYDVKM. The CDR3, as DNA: TGTGCCAGCAGTTACACCGGACAGGGTGAGACCCAGTACTTC. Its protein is CASSYTGQGETQYF.

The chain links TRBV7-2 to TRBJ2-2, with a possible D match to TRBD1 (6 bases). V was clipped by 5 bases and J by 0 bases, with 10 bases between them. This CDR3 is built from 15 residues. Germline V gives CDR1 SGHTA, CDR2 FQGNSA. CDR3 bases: TGTGCCAGCAGCGTAACAGGGACGAACACCGGGGAGCTGTTTTTT. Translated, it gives CASSVTGTNTGELFF.

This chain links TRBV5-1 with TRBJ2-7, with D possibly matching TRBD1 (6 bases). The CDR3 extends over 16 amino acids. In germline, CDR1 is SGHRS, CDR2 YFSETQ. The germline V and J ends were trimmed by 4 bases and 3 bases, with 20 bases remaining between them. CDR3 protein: CASSPAAGTTIYEQYV. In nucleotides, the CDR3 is TGCGCCAGCAGCCCGGCCGCCGGGACAACCATCTACGAGCAGTACGTC.

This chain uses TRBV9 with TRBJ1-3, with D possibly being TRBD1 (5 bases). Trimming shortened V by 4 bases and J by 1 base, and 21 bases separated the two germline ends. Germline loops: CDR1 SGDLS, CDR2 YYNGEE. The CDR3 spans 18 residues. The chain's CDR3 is CASSYSPGELGSGNTIYF. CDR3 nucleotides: TGTGCCAGCAGCTATAGTCCGGGGGAGCTGGGATCTGGAAACACCATATATTTT. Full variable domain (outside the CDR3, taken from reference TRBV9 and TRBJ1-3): DSGVTQTPKHLITATGQRVTLRCSPRSGDLSVYWYQQSLDQGLQFLIQYYNGEERAKGNILERFSAQQFPDLHSELNLSSLELGDSALYFCASSYSPGELGSGNTIYFGEGSWLTVV.

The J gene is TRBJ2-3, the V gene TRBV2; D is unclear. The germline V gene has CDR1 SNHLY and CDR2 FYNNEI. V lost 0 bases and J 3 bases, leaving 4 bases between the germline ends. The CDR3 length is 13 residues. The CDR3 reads CASSEAITDTQYF. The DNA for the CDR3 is TGTGCCAGCAGTGAAGCGATAACAGATACGCAGTATTTT.

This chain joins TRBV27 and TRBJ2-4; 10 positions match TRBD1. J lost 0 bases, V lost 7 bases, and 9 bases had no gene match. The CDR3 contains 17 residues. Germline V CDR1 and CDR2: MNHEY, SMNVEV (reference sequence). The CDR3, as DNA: TGTGCCAGCAAAAGGACAGGGGGGGAATCAGCCAAAAACATTCAGTACTTC. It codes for CASKRTGGESAKNIQYF.

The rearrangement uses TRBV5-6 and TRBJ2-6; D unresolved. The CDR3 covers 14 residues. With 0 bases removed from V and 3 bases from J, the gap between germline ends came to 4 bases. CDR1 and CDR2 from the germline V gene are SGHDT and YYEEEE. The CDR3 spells CASSLGGGANVLTF. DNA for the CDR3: TGTGCCAGCAGCTTGGGTGGTGGGGCCAACGTCCTGACTTTC.

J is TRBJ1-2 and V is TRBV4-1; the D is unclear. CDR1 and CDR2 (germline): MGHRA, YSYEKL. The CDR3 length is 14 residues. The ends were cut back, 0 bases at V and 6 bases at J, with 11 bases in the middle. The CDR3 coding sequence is TGCGCCAGCAGCCAAGAAAGAGGGTGGAATGGCTACACCTTC. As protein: CASSQERGWNGYTF.

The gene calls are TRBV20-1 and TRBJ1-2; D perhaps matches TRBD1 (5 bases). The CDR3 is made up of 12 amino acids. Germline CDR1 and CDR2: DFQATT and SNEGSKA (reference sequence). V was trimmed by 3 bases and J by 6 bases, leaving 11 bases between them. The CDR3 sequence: CSASGGVDGYTF. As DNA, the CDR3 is TGCAGTGCTAGTGGGGGGGTAGATGGCTACACCTTC.

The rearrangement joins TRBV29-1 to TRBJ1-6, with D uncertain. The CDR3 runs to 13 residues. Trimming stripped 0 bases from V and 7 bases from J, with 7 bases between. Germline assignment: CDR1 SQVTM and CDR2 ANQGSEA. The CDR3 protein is CSVEEVPNSPLHF. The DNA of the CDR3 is TGCAGCGTTGAAGAGGTTCCGAATTCACCCCTCCACTTT.

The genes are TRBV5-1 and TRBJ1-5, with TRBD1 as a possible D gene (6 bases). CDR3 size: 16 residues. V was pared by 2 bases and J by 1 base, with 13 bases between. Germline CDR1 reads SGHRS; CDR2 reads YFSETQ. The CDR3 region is CASSLQPRGSNQPQHF. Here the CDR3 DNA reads TGCGCCAGCAGCTTACAACCTAGGGGGAGCAATCAGCCCCAGCATTTT. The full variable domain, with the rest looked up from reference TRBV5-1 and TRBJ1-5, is KAGVTQTPRYLIKTRGQQVTLSCSPISGHRSVSWYQQTPGQGLQFLFEYFSETQRNKGNFPGRFSGRQFSNSRSEMNVSTLELGDSALYLCASSLQPRGSNQPQHFGDGTRLSIL.

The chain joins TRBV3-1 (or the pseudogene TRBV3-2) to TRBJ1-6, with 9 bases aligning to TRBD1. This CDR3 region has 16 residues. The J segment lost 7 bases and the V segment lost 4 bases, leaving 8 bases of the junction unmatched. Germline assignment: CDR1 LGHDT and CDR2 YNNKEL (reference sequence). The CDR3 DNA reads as TGTGCCAGCAGCCCCTACAGGGGGCCGGCGAATTCACCCCTCCACTTT. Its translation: CASSPYRGPANSPLHF.

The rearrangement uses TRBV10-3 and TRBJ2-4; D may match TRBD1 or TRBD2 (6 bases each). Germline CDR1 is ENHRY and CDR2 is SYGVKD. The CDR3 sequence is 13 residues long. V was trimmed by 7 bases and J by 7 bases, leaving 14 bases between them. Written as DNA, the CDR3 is TGTGCCATCAAGCCGGACGGGGGCAACATTCAGTACTTC. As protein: CAIKPDGGNIQYF.

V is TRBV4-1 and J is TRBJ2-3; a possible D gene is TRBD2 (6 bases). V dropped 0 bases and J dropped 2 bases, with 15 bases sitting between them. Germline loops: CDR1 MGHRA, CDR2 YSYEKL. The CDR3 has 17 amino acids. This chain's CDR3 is CASSQEDLALFTDTQYF. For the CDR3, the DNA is TGCGCCAGCAGCCAAGAGGACCTAGCGCTCTTCACAGATACGCAGTATTTT.

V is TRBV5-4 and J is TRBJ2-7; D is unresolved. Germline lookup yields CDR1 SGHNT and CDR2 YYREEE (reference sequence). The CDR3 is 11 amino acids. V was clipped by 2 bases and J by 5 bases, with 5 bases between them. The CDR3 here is CASSFRNEQYF. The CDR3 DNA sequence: TGTGCCAGCAGCTTTAGGAACGAGCAGTACTTC.

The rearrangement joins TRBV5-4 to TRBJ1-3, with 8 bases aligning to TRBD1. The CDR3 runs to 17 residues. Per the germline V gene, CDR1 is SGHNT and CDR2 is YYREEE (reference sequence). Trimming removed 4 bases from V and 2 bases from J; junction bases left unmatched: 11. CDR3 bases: TGTGCCAGCAGCGCATACCAAACAGGGGGGCCTGGAAACACCATATATTTT. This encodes CASSAYQTGGPGNTIYF.

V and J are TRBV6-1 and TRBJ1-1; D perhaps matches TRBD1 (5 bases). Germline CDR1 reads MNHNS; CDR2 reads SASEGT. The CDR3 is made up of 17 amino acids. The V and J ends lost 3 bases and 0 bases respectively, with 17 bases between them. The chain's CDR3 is CASSEFQGTMMNTEAFF. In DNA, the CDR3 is TGTGCCAGCAGTGAGTTTCAGGGAACGATGATGAACACTGAAGCTTTCTTT.

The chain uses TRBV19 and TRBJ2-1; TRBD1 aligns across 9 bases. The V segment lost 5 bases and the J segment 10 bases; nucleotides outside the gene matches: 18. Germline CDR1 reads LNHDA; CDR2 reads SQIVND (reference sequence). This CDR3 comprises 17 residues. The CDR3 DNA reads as TGTGCCAGTAGTGAACAGGGGGCATTCTTAACGGGCAACGAGCAGTTCTTC. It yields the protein CASSEQGAFLTGNEQFF.

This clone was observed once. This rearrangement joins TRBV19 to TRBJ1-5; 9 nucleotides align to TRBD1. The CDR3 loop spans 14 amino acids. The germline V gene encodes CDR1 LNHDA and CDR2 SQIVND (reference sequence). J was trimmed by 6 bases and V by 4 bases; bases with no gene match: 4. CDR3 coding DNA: TGTGCCAGTAGTACGACAGGGGGGTCTCAGCCCCAGCATTTT. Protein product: CASSTTGGSQPQHF.

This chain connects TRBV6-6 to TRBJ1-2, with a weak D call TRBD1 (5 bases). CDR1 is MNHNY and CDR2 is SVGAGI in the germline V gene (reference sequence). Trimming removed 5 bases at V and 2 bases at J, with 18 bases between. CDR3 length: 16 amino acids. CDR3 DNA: TGTGCCAGCAGTCATTATTCCGGGACCGAGAACTATGGCTACACCTTC. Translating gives CASSHYSGTENYGYTF.